One and the same sample provided the 9 T cell receptor beta chains below, sequenced in a study of blood T cell repertoires in COVID-19. The repertoire was sequenced with immunoSEQ multiplex PCR; TCRdb's copy has only in-frame clones and lacks some. Of about 250,000 clones listed, approximately 83% are singletons. The material sequenced was peripheral blood. Receptor source: a person aged 65-85 years with COVID-19, enrolled during active disease.

The gene calls are TRBV7-2 and TRBJ2-3; D perhaps matches TRBD2 (6 bases). The V end was cut by 2 bases, the J end by 5 bases, with 11 bases between. The CDR3 runs 14 residues. The germline V gene encodes CDR1 SGHTA and CDR2 FQGNSA. CDR3 protein: CASSLSGGLDTQYF. CDR3 bases: TGTGCCAGCAGCTTATCAGGAGGGTTAGATACGCAGTATTTT.

The gene calls are TRBV19 and TRBJ2-1, with 9 bases matching TRBD1. This CDR3 region has 16 residues. Trimming cost V 4 bases and J 1 base; bases outside gene matches: 5. Germline CDR1 reads LNHDA; CDR2 reads SQIVND (reference sequence). This CDR3 is CASSTQQGASYNEQFF. CDR3 sequence (DNA): TGTGCCAGTAGTACTCAACAGGGGGCATCCTACAATGAGCAGTTCTTC.

J is TRBJ2-7 and V is TRBV5-1, with 10 bases identical to TRBD1. Germline-derived CDR1 and CDR2 are SGHRS and YFSETQ. CDR3 length: 13 amino acids. The trim removed 3 bases at V and 5 bases at J, leaving 2 bases unmatched. CDR3 region: CASSSDRGHEQYF. The DNA of the CDR3 is TGCGCCAGCAGCTCAGACAGGGGGCACGAGCAGTACTTC.

The J gene is TRBJ2-2, the V gene TRBV5-1; TRBD2 matches 9 bases. The germline gives CDR1 SGHRS, CDR2 YFSETQ. The CDR3 runs 17 residues. V gave up 0 bases and J gave up 6 bases; unmatched junction bases: 9. CDR3 region: CASSLAVAGGPSGELFF. CDR3 in DNA: TGCGCCAGCAGCTTGGCGGTGGCGGGAGGGCCCTCCGGGGAGCTGTTTTTT.

The sample holds a few counts of this clone. V is TRBV9 and J is TRBJ2-3; 13 nucleotides line up with TRBD2. The CDR3 totals 17 residues. Per the germline V gene, CDR1 is SGDLS and CDR2 is YYNGEE. The V segment lost 1 base and the J segment 0 bases; nucleotides outside the gene matches: 2. Written as DNA, the CDR3 is TGTGCCAGCAGCGTAACTAGCGGGGGGGCTAGCACAGATACGCAGTATTTT. Translation gives CASSVTSGGASTDTQYF.

CDR3 region: CASSPGQDYGYTF. CDR3 DNA: TGTGCCAGCAGCCCCGGACAGGACTATGGCTACACCTTC. The J gene is TRBJ1-2, the V gene TRBV12-3 or TRBV12-4, with TRBD1 matching over 7 bases. CDR3 length: 13 amino acids. Germline trimming cut 6 bases from V and 3 bases from J; bases unmatched to any gene: 4.

This chain joins TRBV11-2 and TRBJ2-7, with 9 bases fitting TRBD1. The CDR3 has 15 amino acids. Germline CDR1 and CDR2: SGHAT and FQNNGV. The J segment lost 1 base and the V segment lost 4 bases, leaving 5 bases of the junction unmatched. The CDR3 DNA reads TGTGCCAGCAGCTCAACAGGGGGCGGGTCCTACGAGCAGTACTTC. Protein product: CASSSTGGGSYEQYF. The full variable domain, rest sourced from reference TRBV11-2 and TRBJ2-7, is EAGVAQSPRYKIIEKRQSVAFWCNPISGHATLYWYQQILGQGPKLLIQFQNNGVVDDSQLPKDRFSAERLKGVDSTLKIQPAKLEDSAVYLCASSSTGGGSYEQYFGPGTRLTVT.

V and J are TRBV7-8 and TRBJ2-2; 8 bases agree with TRBD2. This CDR3 has 15 amino acids. Losses at the gene ends were 5 bases for V and 5 bases for J; bases not matched to a gene: 7. Looked up from germline, CDR1 is SGHVS and CDR2 is FQNEAQ. The DNA of the CDR3 is TGTGCCAGCAGCACAAGAGCGGGAGAAACCGGGGAGCTGTTTTTT. This encodes CASSTRAGETGELFF.

This sequence joins TRBV12-5 and TRBJ2-5; TRBD2 might be the D (5 bases). The V end lost 4 bases, the J end lost 4 bases, and 13 bases lay between the germline ends. CDR1 LGHNT and CDR2 FRNRAP come from the germline V gene. The CDR3 runs 14 residues. The chain's CDR3 is CASGSGSVRETQYF. CDR3 nucleotides: TGTGCTAGTGGTTCGGGGAGTGTCCGAGAGACCCAGTACTTC. Full variable domain (remainder filled in from reference TRBV12-5 and TRBJ2-5): DARVTQTPRHKVTEMGQEVTMRCQPILGHNTVFWYRQTMMQGLELLAYFRNRAPLDDSGMPKDRFSAEMPDATLATLKIQPSEPRDSAVYFCASGSGSVRETQYFGPGTRLLVL.